Shown below are 2 T cell receptor beta chains from a single sample sequenced in a study of T cell changes during pregnancy in multiple sclerosis. Method: immunoSEQ multiplex PCR; TCRdb's copy keeps in-frame clones and lacks some. The sample has about 36,000 clones, under 95% seen once. Sequencing used CD4+ T cells from peripheral blood mononuclear cells, obtained after pregnancy. The source of these receptors is a female donor with multiple sclerosis, enrolled in a pregnancy study.

The chain links TRBV19 to TRBJ1-1; D not certain. Looked up from germline, CDR1 is LNHDA and CDR2 is SQIVND (reference sequence). This CDR3 comprises 13 residues. V shed 7 bases and J shed 7 bases, with 16 bases lying between them. The CDR3: CASTPVGLGEAFF. CDR3 nucleotide sequence: TGTGCCAGTACCCCGGTCGGTCTTGGTGAAGCTTTCTTT.

This clone was counted once. V gene TRBV6-1 combines with J gene TRBJ2-1; possible D gene TRBD2, 5 bases. The V and J ends lost 6 bases and 9 bases respectively, with 18 bases between them. The germline V gene encodes CDR1 MNHNS and CDR2 SASEGT. The CDR3 is 14 residues long. CDR3: CASSPDFYLGEQFF. The DNA of the CDR3 is TGTGCCAGCAGCCCGGACTTTTATCTCGGTGAGCAGTTCTTC.